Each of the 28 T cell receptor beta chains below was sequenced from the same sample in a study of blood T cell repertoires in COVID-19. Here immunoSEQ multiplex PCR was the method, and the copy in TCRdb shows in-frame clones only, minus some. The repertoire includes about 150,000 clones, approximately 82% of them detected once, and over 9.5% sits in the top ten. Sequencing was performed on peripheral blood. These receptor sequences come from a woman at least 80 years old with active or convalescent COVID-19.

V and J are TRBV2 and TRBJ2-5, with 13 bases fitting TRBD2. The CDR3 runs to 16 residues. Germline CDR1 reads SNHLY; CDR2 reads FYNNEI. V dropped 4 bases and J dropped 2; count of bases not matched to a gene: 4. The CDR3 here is CASSGLAGGGQETQYF. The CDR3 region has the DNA TGTGCCAGCAGTGGACTAGCGGGAGGAGGACAAGAGACCCAGTACTTC.

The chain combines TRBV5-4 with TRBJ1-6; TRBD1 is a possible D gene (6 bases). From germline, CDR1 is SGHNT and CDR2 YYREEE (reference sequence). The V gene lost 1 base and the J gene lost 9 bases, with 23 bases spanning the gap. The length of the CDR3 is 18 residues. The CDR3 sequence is CASSLWRGGRETISPLHF. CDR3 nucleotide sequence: TGTGCCAGCAGCTTGTGGAGGGGGGGGCGGGAGACCATTTCACCCCTCCACTTT.

This chain's CDR3 is CASSMGLSLYEQYF. The CDR3 nucleotides read TGTGCCAGTAGTATGGGACTTAGCCTCTACGAGCAGTACTTC. The V call is TRBV19, the J call TRBJ2-7; tentatively, D is TRBD2 (6 bases). Germline assignment: CDR1 LNHDA and CDR2 SQIVND (reference sequence). The CDR3 covers 14 residues. Trimming left V 3 bases short and J 3 bases short, with 12 bases between.

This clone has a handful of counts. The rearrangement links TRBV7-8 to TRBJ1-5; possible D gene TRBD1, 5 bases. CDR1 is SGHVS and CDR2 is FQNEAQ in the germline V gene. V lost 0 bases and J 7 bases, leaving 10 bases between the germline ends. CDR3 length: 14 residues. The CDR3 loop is CASSLAGGRQPQHF. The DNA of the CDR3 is TGTGCCAGCAGCTTAGCGGGGGGGAGGCAGCCCCAGCATTTT.

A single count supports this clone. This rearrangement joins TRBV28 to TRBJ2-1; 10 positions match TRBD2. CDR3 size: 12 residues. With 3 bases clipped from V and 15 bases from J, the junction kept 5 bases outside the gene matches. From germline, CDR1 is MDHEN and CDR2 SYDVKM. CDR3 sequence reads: CASSFSGLAPFF. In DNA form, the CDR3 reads TGTGCCAGCAGTTTCTCGGGACTAGCGCCGTTCTTC. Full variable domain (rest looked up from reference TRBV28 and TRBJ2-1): DVKVTQSSRYLVKRTGEKVFLECVQDMDHENMFWYRQDPGLGLRLIYFSYDVKMKEKGDIPEGYSVSREKKERFSLILESASTNQTSMYLCASSFSGLAPFFGPGTRLTVL.

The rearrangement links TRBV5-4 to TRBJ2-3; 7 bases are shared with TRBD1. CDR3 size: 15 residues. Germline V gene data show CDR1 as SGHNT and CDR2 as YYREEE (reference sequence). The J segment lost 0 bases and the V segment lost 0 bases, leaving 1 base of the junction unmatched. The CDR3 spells CASSLVTGSTDTQYF. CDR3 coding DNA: TGTGCCAGCAGCTTGGTGACAGGGAGCACAGATACGCAGTATTTT.

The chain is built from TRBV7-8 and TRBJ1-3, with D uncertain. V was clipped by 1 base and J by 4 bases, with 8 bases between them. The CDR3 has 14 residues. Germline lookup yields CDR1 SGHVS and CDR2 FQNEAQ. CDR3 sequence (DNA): TGTGCCAGCAGCTTAGACCGAGCCGGAAACACCATATATTTT. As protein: CASSLDRAGNTIYF.

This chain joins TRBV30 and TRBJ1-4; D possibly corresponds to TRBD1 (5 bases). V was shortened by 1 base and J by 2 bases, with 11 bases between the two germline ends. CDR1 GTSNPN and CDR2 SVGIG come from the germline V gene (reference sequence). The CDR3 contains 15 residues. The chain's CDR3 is CAWSEGVTTNEKLFF. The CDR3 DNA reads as TGTGCCTGGAGTGAAGGGGTAACCACTAATGAAAAACTGTTTTTT.

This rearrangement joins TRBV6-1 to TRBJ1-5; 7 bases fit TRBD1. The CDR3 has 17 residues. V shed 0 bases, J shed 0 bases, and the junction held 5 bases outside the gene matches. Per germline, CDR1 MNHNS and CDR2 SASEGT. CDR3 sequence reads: CASSEAVTGDSNQPQHF. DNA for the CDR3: TGTGCCAGCAGTGAAGCGGTTACAGGGGATAGCAATCAGCCCCAGCATTTT.

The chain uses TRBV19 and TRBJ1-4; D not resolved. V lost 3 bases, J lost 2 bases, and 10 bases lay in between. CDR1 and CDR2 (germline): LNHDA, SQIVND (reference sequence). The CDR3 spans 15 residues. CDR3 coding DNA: TGTGCCAGTAGTATGGCCCCCGGGACTAATGAAAAACTGTTTTTT. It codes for CASSMAPGTNEKLFF. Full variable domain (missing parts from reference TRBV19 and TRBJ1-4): DGGITQSPKYLFRKEGQNVTLSCEQNLNHDAMYWYRQDPGQGLRLIYYSQIVNDFQKGDIAEGYSVSREKKESFPLTVTSAQKNPTAFYLCASSMAPGTNEKLFFGSGTQLSVL.

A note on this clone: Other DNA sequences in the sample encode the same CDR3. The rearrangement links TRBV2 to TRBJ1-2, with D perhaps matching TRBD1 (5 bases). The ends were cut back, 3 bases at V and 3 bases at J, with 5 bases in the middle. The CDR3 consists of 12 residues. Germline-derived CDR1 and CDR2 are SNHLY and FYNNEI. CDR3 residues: CASSDRDYGYTF. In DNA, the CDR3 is TGTGCCAGCAGTGACAGGGACTATGGCTACACCTTC.

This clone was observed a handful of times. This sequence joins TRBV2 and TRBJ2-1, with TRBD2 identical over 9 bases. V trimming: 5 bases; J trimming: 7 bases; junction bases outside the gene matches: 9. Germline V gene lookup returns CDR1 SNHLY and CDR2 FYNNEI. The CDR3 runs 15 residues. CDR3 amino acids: CASSREGLAPNEQFF. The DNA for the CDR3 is TGTGCCAGCAGTCGCGAAGGACTAGCGCCTAATGAGCAGTTCTTC.

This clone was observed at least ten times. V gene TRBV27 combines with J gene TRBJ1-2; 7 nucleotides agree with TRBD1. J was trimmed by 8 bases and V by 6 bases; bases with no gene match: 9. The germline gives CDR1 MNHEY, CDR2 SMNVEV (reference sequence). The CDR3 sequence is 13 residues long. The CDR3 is CASSPGRGQGYTF. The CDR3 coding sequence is TGTGCCAGCAGCCCCGGGAGGGGGCAAGGCTACACCTTC.

Here the CDR3 reads CASSSPPGTSEGSEQFF. The CDR3 bases are TGTGCCAGCAGCTCTCCCCCGGGGACTAGTGAGGGGAGTGAGCAGTTCTTC. The chain uses TRBV2 and TRBJ2-1; 8 nucleotides agree with TRBD2. Germline lookup yields CDR1 SNHLY and CDR2 FYNNEI. Trimming at V came to 6 bases and at J to 9 bases, leaving 19 bases not matched to a gene. This CDR3 has 17 residues.

The CDR3 sequence: CASTFPGNTEAFF. The CDR3 DNA reads TGTGCCAGCACCTTCCCAGGGAACACTGAAGCTTTCTTT. This chain connects TRBV7-2 to TRBJ1-1; no clear D gene. The CDR3 extends over 13 amino acids. The germline CDR1 and CDR2 sequences are SGHTA and FQGNSA. Trimming removed 7 bases at V and 1 base at J, with 10 bases between.

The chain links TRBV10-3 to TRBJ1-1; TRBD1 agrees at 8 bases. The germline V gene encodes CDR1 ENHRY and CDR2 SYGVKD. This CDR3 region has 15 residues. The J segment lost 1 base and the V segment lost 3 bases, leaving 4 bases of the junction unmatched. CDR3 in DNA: TGTGCCATCAGTGAACAGGGGGTTAGGAACACTGAAGCTTTCTTT. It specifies CAISEQGVRNTEAFF.

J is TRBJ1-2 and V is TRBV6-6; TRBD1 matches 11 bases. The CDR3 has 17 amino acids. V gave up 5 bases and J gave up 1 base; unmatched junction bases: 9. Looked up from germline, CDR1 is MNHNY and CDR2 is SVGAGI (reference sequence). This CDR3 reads CASSRGTGGPLNYGYTF. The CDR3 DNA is TGTGCCAGCAGTCGTGGGACAGGGGGTCCCCTTAACTATGGCTACACCTTC.

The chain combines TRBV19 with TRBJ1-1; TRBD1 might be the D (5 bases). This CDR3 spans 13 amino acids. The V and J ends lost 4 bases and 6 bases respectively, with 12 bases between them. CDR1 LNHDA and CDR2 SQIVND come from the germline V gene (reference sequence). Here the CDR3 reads CASSKGPGAEAFF. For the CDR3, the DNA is TGTGCCAGTAGTAAAGGTCCGGGGGCTGAAGCTTTCTTT.

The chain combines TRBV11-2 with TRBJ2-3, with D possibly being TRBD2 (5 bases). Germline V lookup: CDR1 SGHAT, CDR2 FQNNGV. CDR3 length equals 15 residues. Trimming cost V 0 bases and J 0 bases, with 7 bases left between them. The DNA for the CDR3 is TGTGCCAGCAGCTTAGAACCGGGAAGCACAGATACGCAGTATTTT. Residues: CASSLEPGSTDTQYF. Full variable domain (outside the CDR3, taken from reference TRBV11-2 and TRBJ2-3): EAGVAQSPRYKIIEKRQSVAFWCNPISGHATLYWYQQILGQGPKLLIQFQNNGVVDDSQLPKDRFSAERLKGVDSTLKIQPAKLEDSAVYLCASSLEPGSTDTQYFGPGTRLTVL.

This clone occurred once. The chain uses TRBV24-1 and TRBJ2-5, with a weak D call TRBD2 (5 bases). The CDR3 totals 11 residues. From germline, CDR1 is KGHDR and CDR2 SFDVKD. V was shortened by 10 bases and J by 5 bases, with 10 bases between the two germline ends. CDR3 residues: CATGEGETQYF. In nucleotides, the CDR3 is TGTGCCACAGGCGAGGGCGAGACCCAGTACTTC.

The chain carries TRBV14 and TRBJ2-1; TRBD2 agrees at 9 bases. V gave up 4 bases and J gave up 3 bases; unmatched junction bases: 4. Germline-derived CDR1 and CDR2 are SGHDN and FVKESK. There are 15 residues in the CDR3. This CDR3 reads CASSPGLAIYNEQFF. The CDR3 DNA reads TGTGCCAGCAGCCCAGGACTAGCGATCTACAATGAGCAGTTCTTC.

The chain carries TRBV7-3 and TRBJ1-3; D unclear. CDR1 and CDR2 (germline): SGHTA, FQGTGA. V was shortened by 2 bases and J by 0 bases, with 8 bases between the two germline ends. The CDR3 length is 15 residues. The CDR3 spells CASSLLQNSGNTIYF. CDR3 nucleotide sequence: TGTGCCAGCAGCTTATTGCAGAACTCTGGAAACACCATATATTTT. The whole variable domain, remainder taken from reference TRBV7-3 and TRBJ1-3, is GAGVSQTPSNKVTEKGKYVELRCDPISGHTALYWYRQSLGQGPEFLIYFQGTGAADDSGLPNDRFFAVRPEGSVSTLKIQRTERGDSAVYLCASSLLQNSGNTIYFGEGSWLTVV.

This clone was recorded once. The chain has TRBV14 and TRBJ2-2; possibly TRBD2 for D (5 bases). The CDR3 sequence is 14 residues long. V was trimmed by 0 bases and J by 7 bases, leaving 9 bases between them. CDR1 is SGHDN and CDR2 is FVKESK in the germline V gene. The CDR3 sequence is CASSQEFGVGELFF. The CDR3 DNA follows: TGTGCCAGCAGCCAAGAATTCGGGGTCGGGGAGCTGTTTTTT.

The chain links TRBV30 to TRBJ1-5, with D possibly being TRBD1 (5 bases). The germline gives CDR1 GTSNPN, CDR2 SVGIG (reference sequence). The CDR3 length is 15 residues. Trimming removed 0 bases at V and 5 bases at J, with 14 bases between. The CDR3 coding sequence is TGTGCCTGGAGTGTAGGATTAGGGGTGGATCAGCCCCAGCATTTT. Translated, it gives CAWSVGLGVDQPQHF.

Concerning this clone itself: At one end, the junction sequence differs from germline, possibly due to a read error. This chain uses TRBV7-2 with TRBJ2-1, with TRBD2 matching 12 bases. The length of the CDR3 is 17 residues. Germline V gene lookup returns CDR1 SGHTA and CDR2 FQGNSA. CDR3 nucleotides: TGTGCCAGCAGCCCAGCCCCGGGACTAGCGGGTAAACGCCCGCCGATCTTC. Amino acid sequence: CASSPAPGLAGKRPPIF. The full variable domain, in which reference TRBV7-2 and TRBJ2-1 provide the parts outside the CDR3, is GAGVSQSPSNKVTEKGKDVELRCDPISGHTALYWYRQSLGQGLEFLIYFQGNSAPDKSGLPSDRFSAERTGGSVSTLTIQRTQQEDSAVYLCASSPAPGLAGKRPPIFGPGTRLTVL.

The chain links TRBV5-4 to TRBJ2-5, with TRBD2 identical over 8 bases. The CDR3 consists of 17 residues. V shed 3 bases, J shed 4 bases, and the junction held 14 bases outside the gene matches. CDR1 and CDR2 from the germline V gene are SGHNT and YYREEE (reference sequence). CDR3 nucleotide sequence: TGTGCCAGCAGCTGGGGTTTGGGGCGGGAGGTGGGAGAGACCCAGTACTTC. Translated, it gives CASSWGLGREVGETQYF.

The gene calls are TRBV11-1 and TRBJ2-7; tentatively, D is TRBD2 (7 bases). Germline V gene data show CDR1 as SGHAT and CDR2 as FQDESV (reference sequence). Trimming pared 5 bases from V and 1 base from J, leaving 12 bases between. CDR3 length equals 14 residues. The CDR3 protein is CASSLAGASYEQYF. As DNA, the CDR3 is TGTGCCAGCAGCCTGGCGGGGGCATCCTACGAGCAGTACTTC.

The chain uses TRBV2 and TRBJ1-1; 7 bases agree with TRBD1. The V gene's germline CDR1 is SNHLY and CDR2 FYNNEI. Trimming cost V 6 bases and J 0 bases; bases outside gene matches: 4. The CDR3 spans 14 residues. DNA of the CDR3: TGTGCCAGCAGACCCGGGACAGTGAACACTGAAGCTTTCTTT. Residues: CASRPGTVNTEAFF.